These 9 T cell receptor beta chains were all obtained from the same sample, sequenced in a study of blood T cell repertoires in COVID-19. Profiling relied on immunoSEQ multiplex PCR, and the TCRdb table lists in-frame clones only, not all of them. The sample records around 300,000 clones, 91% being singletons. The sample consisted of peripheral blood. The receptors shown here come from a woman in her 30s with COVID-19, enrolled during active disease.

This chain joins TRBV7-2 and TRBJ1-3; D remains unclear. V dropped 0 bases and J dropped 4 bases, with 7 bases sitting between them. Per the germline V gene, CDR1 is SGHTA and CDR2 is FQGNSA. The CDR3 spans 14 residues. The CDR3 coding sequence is TGTGCCAGCAGCTTAGCTCCTGGCGGAAACACCATATATTTT. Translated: CASSLAPGGNTIYF. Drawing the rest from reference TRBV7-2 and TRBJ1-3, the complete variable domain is GAGVSQSPSNKVTEKGKDVELRCDPISGHTALYWYRQSLGQGLEFLIYFQGNSAPDKSGLPSDRFSAERTGGSVSTLTIQRTQQEDSAVYLCASSLAPGGNTIYFGEGSWLTVV.

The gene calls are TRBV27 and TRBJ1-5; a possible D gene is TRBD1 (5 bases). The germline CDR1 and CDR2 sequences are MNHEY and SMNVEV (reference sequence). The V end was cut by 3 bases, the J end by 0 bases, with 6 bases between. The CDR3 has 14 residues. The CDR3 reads CASSFQGSNQPQHF. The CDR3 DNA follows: TGTGCCAGCAGTTTCCAGGGTAGCAATCAGCCCCAGCATTTT.

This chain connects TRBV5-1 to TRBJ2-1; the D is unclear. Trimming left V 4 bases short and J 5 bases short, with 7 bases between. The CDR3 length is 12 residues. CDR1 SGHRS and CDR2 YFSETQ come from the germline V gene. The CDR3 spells CASSKPDNEQFF. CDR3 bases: TGCGCCAGCAGCAAACCAGACAATGAGCAGTTCTTC.

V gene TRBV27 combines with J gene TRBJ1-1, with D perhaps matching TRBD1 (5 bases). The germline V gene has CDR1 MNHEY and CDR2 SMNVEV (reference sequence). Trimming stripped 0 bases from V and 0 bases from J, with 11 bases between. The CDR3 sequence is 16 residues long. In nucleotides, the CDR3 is TGTGCCAGCAGTTTATCCAGACAGTTCTTGAACACTGAAGCTTTCTTT. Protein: CASSLSRQFLNTEAFF.

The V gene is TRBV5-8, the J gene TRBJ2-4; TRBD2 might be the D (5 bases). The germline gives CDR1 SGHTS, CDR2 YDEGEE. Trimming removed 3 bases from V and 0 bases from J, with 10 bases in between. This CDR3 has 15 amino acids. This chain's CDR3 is CASSYPGLAKNIQYF. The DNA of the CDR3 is TGTGCCAGCAGCTACCCCGGACTAGCCAAAAACATTCAGTACTTC.

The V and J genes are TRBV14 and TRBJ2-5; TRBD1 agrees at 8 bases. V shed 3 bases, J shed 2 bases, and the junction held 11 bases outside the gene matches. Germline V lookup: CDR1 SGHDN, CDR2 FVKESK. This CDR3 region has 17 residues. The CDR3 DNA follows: TGTGCCAGCAGCCAGACACCCGGACAGGGCCTTCAAGAGACCCAGTACTTC. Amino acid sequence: CASSQTPGQGLQETQYF.

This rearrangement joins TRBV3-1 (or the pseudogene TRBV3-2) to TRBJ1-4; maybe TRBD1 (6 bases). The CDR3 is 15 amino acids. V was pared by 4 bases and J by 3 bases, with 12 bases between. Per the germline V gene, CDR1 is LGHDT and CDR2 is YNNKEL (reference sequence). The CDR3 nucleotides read TGTGCCAGCAGCCTTAACAGGGAGTCTAATGAAAAACTGTTTTTT. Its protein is CASSLNRESNEKLFF.

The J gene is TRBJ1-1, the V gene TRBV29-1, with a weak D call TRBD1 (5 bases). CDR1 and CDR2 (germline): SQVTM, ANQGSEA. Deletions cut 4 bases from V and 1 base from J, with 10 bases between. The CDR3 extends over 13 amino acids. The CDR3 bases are TGCAGCGTTGGGGCAGGGTCGAACACTGAAGCTTTCTTT. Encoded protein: CSVGAGSNTEAFF.

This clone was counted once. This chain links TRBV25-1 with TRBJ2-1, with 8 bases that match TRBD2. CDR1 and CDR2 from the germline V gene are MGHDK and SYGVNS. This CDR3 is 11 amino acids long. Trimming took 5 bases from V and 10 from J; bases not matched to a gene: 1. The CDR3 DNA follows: TGTGCCAGCAGTTTAGCGGGAGAGCAGTTCTTC. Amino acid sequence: CASSLAGEQFF.